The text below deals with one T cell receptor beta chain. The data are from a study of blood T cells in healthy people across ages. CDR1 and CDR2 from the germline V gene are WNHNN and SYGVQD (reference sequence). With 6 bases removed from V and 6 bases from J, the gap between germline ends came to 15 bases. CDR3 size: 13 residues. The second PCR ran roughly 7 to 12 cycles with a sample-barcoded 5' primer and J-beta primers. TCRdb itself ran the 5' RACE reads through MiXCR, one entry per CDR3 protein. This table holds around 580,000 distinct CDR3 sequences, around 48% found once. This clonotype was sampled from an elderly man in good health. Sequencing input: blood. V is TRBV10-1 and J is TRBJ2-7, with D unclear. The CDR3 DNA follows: TGCGCCAGCAGGGGAAGTCTGTACTCCGAGCAGTACTTC. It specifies CASRGSLYSEQYF.